A single sample is the source of the 25 T cell receptor beta chains below, sequenced in a study of regulatory T cells in long-lasting Graves disease. Time point described: newly diagnosed GD, antithyroid drugs for less than 3 months. There was RNA extracted from PBMCs, and the TCR library was made from it. Building of the TCR beta libraries involved iRepertoire HTBI primers and Arm-PCR of CDR3 regions. TCRdb independently ran MiXCR on the multiplex PCR reads; one entry per CDR3 protein. The sample holds 200,000 to 250,000 distinct CDR3 sequences, 15% to 20% seen once. The sequencing here drew on peripheral blood mononuclear cells (PBMCs), taken at new diagnosis, from a patient treated with antithyroid drugs. These receptors were taken from a female donor with Graves disease.

This clonotype has ten or more counts. The chain uses TRBV2 and TRBJ1-6; no reliable D call. This CDR3 has 14 amino acids. Germline V lookup: CDR1 SNHLY, CDR2 FYNNEI. Trimming stripped 3 bases from V and 5 bases from J, with 8 bases between. This CDR3 is CASSDRANNSPLHF. The DNA of the CDR3 is TGTGCCAGCAGTGACCGGGCTAATAATTCACCCCTCCACTTT.

V gene TRBV2 combines with J gene TRBJ2-3; 7 nucleotides match TRBD2. The CDR3 sequence is 15 residues long. The V gene end was trimmed by 6 bases and the J gene end by 0 bases; junction bases not matched to a gene: 6. CDR1 and CDR2 from the germline V gene are SNHLY and FYNNEI. In nucleotides, the CDR3 is TGTGCCAGCAGAAAACTAGCGACTAGCACAGATACGCAGTATTTT. Amino acid sequence: CASRKLATSTDTQYF.

This clonotype was counted ten times or more. This chain's CDR3 is CASRHPQGYEQYF. The CDR3 coding sequence is TGTGCCAGCAGACATCCACAGGGCTACGAGCAGTACTTC. The chain couples TRBV28 to TRBJ2-7; TRBD1 is a possible D gene (6 bases). This CDR3 spans 13 amino acids. Trimming took off 6 bases at V and 3 bases at J, with 12 bases between the two ends. Per germline, CDR1 MDHEN and CDR2 SYDVKM.

This clonotype was detected ten times or more. The J gene is TRBJ1-4, the V gene TRBV30, with 9 bases lining up with TRBD1. The CDR3 consists of 14 residues. The V gene's germline CDR1 is GTSNPN and CDR2 SVGIG (reference sequence). CDR3 nucleotide sequence: TGTGTCTTTGCTCGGACAGGGGAGACTGAAAAACTGTTTTTT. Its protein product is CVFARTGETEKLFF.

This clonotype was counted ten times or more. This chain joins TRBV27 and TRBJ1-1, with 11 bases that match TRBD1. The CDR3 runs to 18 residues. Germline V lookup: CDR1 MNHEY, CDR2 SMNVEV (reference sequence). V trimming: 5 bases; J trimming: 4 bases; junction bases outside the gene matches: 15. As DNA, the CDR3 is TGTGCCAGCAGTACGCGGGGACAGGGGGGTGCGGTTGGCACTGAAGCTTTCTTT. Protein sequence: CASSTRGQGGAVGTEAFF.

This chain connects TRBV5-1 to TRBJ2-7; 9 bases match TRBD2. After removal of 4 bases from V and 1 base from J, the junction contained 6 bases not matched to a gene. The CDR3 loop spans 15 amino acids. Germline V gene data show CDR1 as SGHRS and CDR2 as YFSETQ. CDR3 protein: CASSQIAGESYEQYF. In nucleotides, the CDR3 is TGCGCCAGCAGCCAAATAGCGGGAGAGTCCTACGAGCAGTACTTC.

The rearrangement uses TRBV2 and TRBJ1-2, with 10 bases aligning to TRBD1. CDR1 is SNHLY, CDR2 FYNNEI, per germline. This CDR3 comprises 15 residues. V was clipped by 6 bases and J by 4 bases; unmatched bases: 8. This chain's CDR3 is CASSDRDRGAYGYTF. Here the CDR3 DNA reads TGTGCCAGCAGCGACCGGGACAGGGGCGCCTATGGCTACACCTTC.

This clonotype appeared a few times. Being one base from a much bigger clone, this may be a read error. This rearrangement joins TRBV10-2 to TRBJ2-5, with TRBD2 matching 7 bases. The tail of the sequence fits TRBJ2-1 better, so the J call may be wrong. The CDR3 runs 16 residues. The germline gives CDR1 WSHSY, CDR2 SAAADI. The CDR3 sequence is CASGLPGGGRRVEQFF. The CDR3 DNA reads as TGCGCCAGCGGCCTCCCAGGTGGCGGGAGACGGGTTGAGCAGTTCTTC.

This clonotype has ten or more counts. The chain is built from TRBV24-1 and TRBJ2-2, with 14 bases that match TRBD2. Germline loops: CDR1 KGHDR, CDR2 SFDVKD. The CDR3 covers 18 residues. V trimming: 3 bases; J trimming: 4 bases; junction bases outside the gene matches: 6. The CDR3 region is CATSDATSGRAFTGELFF. The CDR3 DNA is TGTGCCACCAGTGATGCGACTAGCGGGAGGGCCTTCACCGGGGAGCTGTTTTTT.

The table lists this clonotype with many counts. The chain links TRBV7-8 to TRBJ2-2; perhaps TRBD1 as D (5 bases). The CDR3 is made up of 16 amino acids. Germline V gene lookup returns CDR1 SGHVS and CDR2 FQNEAQ. The germline V and J ends were trimmed by 5 bases and 6 bases, with 19 bases remaining between them. Here the CDR3 reads CASSGRVSRLAGELFF. The CDR3 nucleotides are TGTGCCAGCAGCGGCAGGGTTTCTCGGCTTGCCGGGGAGCTGTTTTTT.

The J gene is TRBJ2-7, the V gene TRBV9, with 16 bases lining up with TRBD2. V was clipped by 0 bases and J by 12 bases; unmatched bases: 9. Germline V lookup: CDR1 SGDLS, CDR2 YYNGEE. The CDR3 extends over 16 amino acids. The CDR3 nucleotides are TGTGCCAGCAGCGTAGAGGGGACTAGCGGGAGGGCTGAGGGGTACTTC. Translated, it gives CASSVEGTSGRAEGYF.

This clonotype was observed at least ten times. The chain uses TRBV5-4 and TRBJ2-1, with D maybe TRBD2 (5 bases). Germline assignment: CDR1 SGHNT and CDR2 YYREEE (reference sequence). Trimming shortened V by 0 bases and J by 0 bases, and 7 bases separated the two germline ends. The CDR3 spans 15 residues. The CDR3 DNA is TGTGCCAGCAGCTTGGTAGCGACCTCCTACAATGAGCAGTTCTTC. Its protein product is CASSLVATSYNEQFF. The full variable domain, in which reference TRBV5-4 and TRBJ2-1 provide the parts outside the CDR3, is ETGVTQSPTHLIKTRGQQVTLRCSSQSGHNTVSWYQQALGQGPQFIFQYYREEENGRGNFPPRFSGLQFPNYSSELNVNALELDDSALYLCASSLVATSYNEQFFGPGTRLTVL.

This clonotype was observed many times. The rearrangement uses TRBV7-9 and TRBJ2-7, with D unclear. The germline V and J ends were trimmed by 3 bases and 6 bases, with 15 bases remaining between them. Germline V gene lookup returns CDR1 SEHNR and CDR2 FQNEAQ (reference sequence). CDR3 length equals 14 residues. The CDR3 region is CASSFVRSLGEQYF. CDR3 DNA: TGTGCCAGCAGCTTCGTACGATCCCTCGGCGAGCAGTACTTC.

Ten or more counts support this clonotype. The V call is TRBV7-9, the J call TRBJ2-7; possibly TRBD1 for D (6 bases). The CDR3 contains 14 residues. Between the trimmed V and J ends, which lost 5 bases and 7 bases, there was a span of 18 bases. Germline CDR1 and CDR2: SEHNR and FQNEAQ (reference sequence). The CDR3 DNA sequence: TGTGCCAGCAGCCCAGGGGACACTGGGGGTGAGCAGTACTTC. Translation gives CASSPGDTGGEQYF.

The sample holds many counts of this clonotype. CDR3 loop: CASSPRETGGTDEKLFF. In nucleotides, the CDR3 is TGTGCCAGCTCACCACGGGAGACGGGGGGCACCGATGAAAAACTGTTTTTT. V usage is TRBV18 and J usage is TRBJ1-4; tentative D call: TRBD1 (6 bases). The CDR3 contains 17 residues. Germline lookup yields CDR1 KGHSH and CDR2 LQKENI. Trimming took 1 base from V and 6 from J, leaving 18 bases between them.

This clonotype was picked up many times. This sequence joins TRBV14 and TRBJ2-7, with TRBD2 matching over 12 bases. The CDR3 covers 17 residues. CDR1 is SGHDN, CDR2 FVKESK, per germline. V dropped 1 base and J dropped 2; count of bases not matched to a gene: 6. The DNA of the CDR3 is TGTGCCAGCAGCCAAGGGAGGACTAGCGGGAATCCCTACGAGCAGTACTTC. Encoded protein: CASSQGRTSGNPYEQYF.

This clonotype has ten or more counts. The genes are TRBV6-1 and TRBJ1-2; 10 bases match TRBD1. Germline CDR1 and CDR2: MNHNS and SASEGT. Germline trimming cut 5 bases from V and 6 bases from J; bases unmatched to any gene: 3. CDR3 length: 13 residues. As DNA, the CDR3 is TGTGCCAGCAGTACGACAGGGGGCCATGGCTACACCTTC. Translation: CASSTTGGHGYTF.

At least ten counts were recorded for this clonotype. This sequence joins TRBV30 and TRBJ2-1, with TRBD2 matching over 7 bases. V dropped 4 bases and J dropped 5; count of bases not matched to a gene: 23. CDR3 length: 19 residues. In germline, CDR1 is GTSNPN, CDR2 SVGIG (reference sequence). The CDR3 loop is CAWTPASWTAGVFHNEQFF. The CDR3 nucleotides read TGTGCCTGGACTCCCGCCTCATGGACGGCGGGAGTTTTTCACAATGAGCAGTTCTTC.

In its sample, this clonotype was seen a few times. This sequence joins TRBV12-3 or TRBV12-4 and TRBJ2-7; 12 nucleotides line up with TRBD2. With 4 bases clipped from V and 4 bases from J, the junction kept 8 bases outside the gene matches. The CDR3 is made up of 16 amino acids. DNA for the CDR3: TGTGCCAGCAGTTACTCTAGCGGGAGGGCCGGGTACGAGCAGTACTTC. Translation gives CASSYSSGRAGYEQYF.

This clonotype came up many times. This chain connects TRBV20-1 to TRBJ1-4; tentatively, D is TRBD1 (6 bases). There are 12 residues in the CDR3. Deletions cut 6 bases from V and 5 bases from J, with 10 bases between. CDR1 DFQATT and CDR2 SNEGSKA come from the germline V gene (reference sequence). Here the CDR3 reads CSARRGNEKLFF. The DNA for the CDR3 is TGCAGTGCCAGAAGGGGGAATGAAAAACTGTTTTTT.

In its sample, this clonotype was seen many times. V and J are TRBV20-1 and TRBJ1-6; weak D call: TRBD1 (5 bases). V was cut by 5 bases and J by 9 bases, with 14 bases left in between. There are 13 residues in the CDR3. Germline V lookup: CDR1 DFQATT, CDR2 SNEGSKA (reference sequence). CDR3 bases: TGCAGTGCTCAAGGGGACCTGCGTTCACCCCTCCACTTT. It yields the protein CSAQGDLRSPLHF.

This clonotype showed up many times. The chain combines TRBV2 with TRBJ2-1; no clear D gene. From germline, CDR1 is SNHLY and CDR2 FYNNEI. CDR3 size: 15 residues. V was shortened by 4 bases and J by 2 bases, with 12 bases between the two germline ends. This CDR3 reads CASSVGGVPYNEQFF. CDR3 nucleotide sequence: TGTGCCAGCAGTGTGGGCGGAGTACCCTACAATGAGCAGTTCTTC. The variable domain in full, completed from reference TRBV2 and TRBJ2-1, reads EPEVTQTPSHQVTQMGQEVILRCVPISNHLYFYWYRQILGQKVEFLVSFYNNEISEKSEIFDDQFSVERPDGSNFTLKIRSTKLEDSAMYFCASSVGGVPYNEQFFGPGTRLTVL.

This clonotype was found a few times. This may arise from a read error, as a much more abundant clone is one base away. The chain recombines TRBV18 with TRBJ1-2; D is ambiguous. V was cut by 5 bases and J by 6 bases, with 10 bases left in between. Looked up from germline, CDR1 is KGHSH and CDR2 is LQKENI. The CDR3 runs to 12 residues. CDR3 residues: CASSSSGDGYTF. DNA for the CDR3: TGTGCCAGCTCATCAAGCGGGGATGGCTACACCTTC.

Comments on this clonotype: With a far larger clone one base away, a read error is the likely cause. V is TRBV27 and J is TRBJ2-1; the match to TRBD2 covers 14 bases. Trimming cost V 5 bases and J 6 bases; bases outside gene matches: 15. Germline V gene lookup returns CDR1 MNHEY and CDR2 SMNVEV (reference sequence). The CDR3 runs 19 residues. In DNA, the CDR3 is TGTGCCAGCAGTGGTCCGGGACTAGCGGGAGCGGGAGGGTCCAATGAGCAGTTCTTC. Residues: CASSGPGLAGAGGSNEQFF.

There are a few counts of this clonotype. A read error may explain this, as a much larger clone is one base away. This sequence joins TRBV7-2 and TRBJ2-2; TRBD2 is a possible D gene (6 bases). This CDR3 is 18 amino acids long. Germline V lookup: CDR1 SGHTA, CDR2 FQGNSA. CDR3 bases: TGTGCCAGCAGCTTAGCTAGGTTAGCGGAAAGAGGTCCCCGGGAGCCGTTTTTT. Translation: CASSLARLAERGPREPFF.